The 22 T cell receptor beta chains reported below all come from one sample, sequenced in a study of T-cell memory formation after mild COVID-19 (dated by TCRdb to the early 2020s). Library construction relied on 5' RACE. This sample was sequenced with an Illumina NovaSeq 6000. TCRdb applied fastp at Q25 and MiXCR to the public reads, then kept only in-frame beta chains. Each CDR3 protein gets just one entry, which takes the most common genes and DNA from the rows behind it. The sample has 350,000 to 500,000 distinct CDR3 sequences on record, roughly 18% of them singletons. In total, the top ten clones hold around a fifth of the sample. The sequenced sample consisted of PBMCs or a T cell subset sorted from them (not recorded which). The receptors stem from a man aged 18 to 30 who had mild COVID-19 (a few samples of this study predate the infection). The sample titles of this study are shuffled in the database, so cell type and time point are left out; the donor was told from shared clones.

The chain employs TRBV5-1 and TRBJ2-7; TRBD1 or TRBD2 may be the D gene (5 bases each). CDR1 SGHRS and CDR2 YFSETQ come from the germline V gene. V was cut by 3 bases and J by 3 bases, with 7 bases left in between. The CDR3 has 12 residues. The CDR3 DNA reads TGCGCCAGCAGCTGGGACCACTACGAGCAGTACTTC. Its protein is CASSWDHYEQYF.

This clonotype has ten or more counts. The genes are TRBV6-2 or TRBV6-3 and TRBJ2-7; D possibly uses TRBD1 or TRBD2 (5 bases each). Trimming removed 6 bases from V and 4 bases from J, with 16 bases in between. Germline CDR1 is MNHEY and CDR2 is SVGEGT. This CDR3 is built from 14 residues. CDR3 sequence (DNA): TGTGCCAGCAGCCCCGGGGCCGTGGTATACGAGCAGTACGTC. This codes for CASSPGAVVYEQYV.

In its sample, this clonotype was seen many times. V is TRBV4-1 and J is TRBJ2-1, with 13 bases matching TRBD2. The ends lost 0 bases at V and 10 bases at J; junction bases unmatched: 6. Germline-derived CDR1 and CDR2 are MGHRA and YSYEKL. This CDR3 contains 16 residues. CDR3 sequence (DNA): TGCGCCAGCAGCCAAGATGGAACTAGCGGGGGGGAGGAGCAGTTCTTC. It yields the protein CASSQDGTSGGEEQFF.

The chain is built from TRBV4-2 and TRBJ1-5; 8 nucleotides agree with TRBD1. CDR1 and CDR2 (germline): LGHNA, YNFKEQ. This CDR3 region has 16 residues. The J segment lost 7 bases and the V segment lost 3 bases, leaving 11 bases of the junction unmatched. The CDR3 loop reads CASSHGNTRGLQPQHF. CDR3 DNA: TGTGCCAGCAGCCATGGGAATACCAGGGGGCTGCAGCCCCAGCATTTT.

The chain carries TRBV6-5 and TRBJ1-5; no reliable D call. The CDR3 spans 13 residues. Trimming took 7 bases from V and 4 from J, leaving 11 bases between them. CDR1 and CDR2 (germline): MNHEY, SVGAGI. CDR3 nucleotide sequence: TGTGCCAGCACCCCCTTCCCTAATCAGCCCCAGCATTTT. It specifies CASTPFPNQPQHF.

This clonotype occurred a few times. The chain uses TRBV5-1 and TRBJ2-2, with 7 positions matching TRBD1. Per the germline V gene, CDR1 is SGHRS and CDR2 is YFSETQ. This CDR3 contains 15 residues. V lost 5 bases and J lost 2; bases outside the gene matches: 6. CDR3: CASRQGTANTGELFF. The CDR3 DNA is TGCGCCAGCAGACAGGGGACAGCAAACACCGGGGAGCTGTTTTTT.

The rearrangement links TRBV29-1 to TRBJ2-1; TRBD2 agrees at 14 bases. Germline CDR1 reads SQVTM; CDR2 reads ANQGSEA. The CDR3 is 14 residues long. The junction had 4 bases not matched to a gene; V was cut back by 5 bases and J by 7 bases. CDR3 amino acids: CSVSGTSGGNEQFF. The CDR3 nucleotides read TGCAGCGTTTCCGGGACTAGCGGGGGTAATGAGCAGTTCTTC.

This clonotype was counted between two and nine times. The chain is built from TRBV4-2 and TRBJ2-3; unclear D gene. V shed 0 bases and J shed 3 bases, with 10 bases lying between them. The CDR3 is 15 residues long. The germline gives CDR1 LGHNA, CDR2 YNFKEQ. The CDR3 reads CASSQESLGTDTQYF. The CDR3 region has the DNA TGTGCCAGCAGCCAAGAGAGTTTGGGTACAGATACGCAGTATTTT.

The chain recombines TRBV6-5 with TRBJ2-2, with D unclear. V lost 5 bases and J 4 bases, leaving 8 bases between the germline ends. Germline assignment: CDR1 MNHEY and CDR2 SVGAGI. The length of the CDR3 is 13 residues. The CDR3 DNA reads TGTGCCAGCAGTACGTTGGGCACCGGGGAGCTGTTTTTT. As protein: CASSTLGTGELFF.

This chain joins TRBV5-5 and TRBJ2-7, with TRBD1 matching over 7 bases. The J segment lost 3 bases and the V segment lost 0 bases, leaving 9 bases of the junction unmatched. Germline CDR1 and CDR2: SGHKS and YYEKEE (reference sequence). There are 16 residues in the CDR3. The CDR3 DNA follows: TGTGCCAGCAGCTTGGAAACAGGGGTTCGAGTCTACGAGCAGTACGTC. This gives the protein CASSLETGVRVYEQYV.

This chain joins TRBV5-1 and TRBJ2-2, with 9 bases lining up with TRBD1. The V and J ends lost 6 bases and 5 bases, in that order; junction bases with no gene match: 5. The CDR3 is made up of 14 amino acids. Germline assignment: CDR1 SGHRS and CDR2 YFSETQ. The CDR3 loop reads CASTRTGDTGELFF. CDR3 nucleotide sequence: TGCGCCAGCACCAGGACAGGGGATACCGGGGAGCTGTTTTTT.

This clonotype has just a few counts. V gene TRBV5-6 combines with J gene TRBJ2-1; no definite D call. Germline CDR1 is SGHDT and CDR2 is YYEEEE. Between the trimmed V and J ends, which lost 3 bases and 6 bases, there was a span of 10 bases. The CDR3 contains 13 residues. CDR3 nucleotide sequence: TGTGCCAGCAGCTCGCTACCCCTCAATGAGCAGTTCTTC. Its protein product is CASSSLPLNEQFF.

This sequence joins TRBV24-1 and TRBJ1-2; the D is unclear. The CDR3 loop spans 13 amino acids. The ends were cut back, 6 bases at V and 5 bases at J, with 12 bases in the middle. Germline CDR1 is KGHDR and CDR2 is SFDVKD. CDR3 in amino acids: CATSLGREYGYTF. The CDR3 DNA reads TGTGCCACCAGTCTGGGGAGGGAATATGGCTACACCTTC.

This clonotype showed up many times. J is TRBJ2-5 and V is TRBV5-4; 9 bases match TRBD1. CDR3 length: 14 amino acids. In germline, CDR1 is SGHNT, CDR2 YYREEE (reference sequence). The J segment lost 1 base and the V segment lost 2 bases, leaving 0 bases of the junction unmatched. CDR3 DNA sequence: TGTGCCAGCAGCTTACAGGGGGCCCAAGAGACCCAGTACTTC. This codes for CASSLQGAQETQYF.

This clonotype was seen repeatedly, ten times or more. This CDR3 is CASSFSAGGPDTQYF. In nucleotides, the CDR3 is TGTGCCAGCAGCTTTTCAGCGGGGGGGCCAGATACGCAGTATTTT. V is TRBV11-2 and J is TRBJ2-3; 10 positions match TRBD2. CDR1 SGHAT and CDR2 FQNNGV come from the germline V gene. The CDR3 consists of 15 residues. Unmatched junction bases numbered 4, after V lost 3 bases and J lost 4 bases.

This clonotype was detected a few times. The chain employs TRBV30 and TRBJ2-7; 8 positions agree with TRBD1. This CDR3 has 15 residues. The germline V gene has CDR1 GTSNPN and CDR2 SVGIG (reference sequence). V shed 0 bases and J 0 bases; nucleotides not matched to a gene: 4. DNA for the CDR3: TGTGCCTGGAGTGTGAGGACAGGGATCTCCTACGAGCAGTACTTC. This codes for CAWSVRTGISYEQYF.

This clonotype was seen a handful of times. The V call is TRBV12-3 or TRBV12-4, the J call TRBJ2-7; TRBD1 is a possible D gene (8 bases). The CDR3 has 12 residues. V dropped 6 bases and J dropped 6 bases, with 12 bases sitting between them. The chain's CDR3 is CASRQGEGEQYF. The CDR3 DNA reads TGTGCCAGCAGACAGGGGGAGGGCGAGCAGTACTTC.

The chain combines TRBV25-1 with TRBJ1-1; 7 bases align to TRBD1. Germline V CDR1 and CDR2: MGHDK, SYGVNS. The CDR3 is 13 residues long. V dropped 9 bases and J dropped 4; count of bases not matched to a gene: 8. The CDR3: CASAQGGATEAFF. The CDR3, as DNA: TGTGCCAGTGCCCAGGGGGGAGCCACTGAAGCTTTCTTT.

This clonotype was seen a handful of times. The chain couples TRBV18 to TRBJ2-2, with D possibly being TRBD2 (5 bases). The CDR3 runs 16 residues. Germline CDR1 KGHSH, CDR2 LQKENI. Trimming cost V 4 bases and J 1 base, with 13 bases left between them. CDR3 nucleotides: TGTGCCAGCTCACGGAGCGGCGGACGGAACACCGGGGAGCTGTTTTTT. This translates into CASSRSGGRNTGELFF.

The chain employs TRBV29-1 and TRBJ2-7, with D perhaps TRBD1 (6 bases). Germline lookup yields CDR1 SQVTM and CDR2 ANQGSEA. V lost 4 bases to trimming and J lost 2 bases, with 21 bases between them. The CDR3 consists of 16 residues. CDR3 sequence: CSVVDPQGNPAYEQYF. The CDR3 DNA follows: TGCAGCGTTGTTGATCCACAGGGTAACCCCGCCTACGAGCAGTACTTC.

The chain recombines TRBV7-3 with TRBJ1-6; a weak D match, TRBD1 (6 bases). From germline, CDR1 is SGHTA and CDR2 FQGTGA. Trimming pared 1 base from V and 10 bases from J, leaving 11 bases between. CDR3 size: 14 residues. The CDR3 spells CASSLRRGHSPLHF. CDR3 coding DNA: TGTGCCAGCAGCTTAAGACGGGGACACTCACCCCTCCACTTT.

The rearrangement joins TRBV7-9 to TRBJ1-1; a weak D match, TRBD1 (5 bases). Trimming pared 3 bases from V and 0 bases from J, leaving 17 bases between. CDR1 and CDR2 (germline): SEHNR, FQNEAQ (reference sequence). This CDR3 is built from 17 residues. CDR3 sequence (DNA): TGTGCCAGCAGCTTCGGGGCTCAGGGTAGGGTGAACACTGAAGCTTTCTTT. It translates to CASSFGAQGRVNTEAFF.